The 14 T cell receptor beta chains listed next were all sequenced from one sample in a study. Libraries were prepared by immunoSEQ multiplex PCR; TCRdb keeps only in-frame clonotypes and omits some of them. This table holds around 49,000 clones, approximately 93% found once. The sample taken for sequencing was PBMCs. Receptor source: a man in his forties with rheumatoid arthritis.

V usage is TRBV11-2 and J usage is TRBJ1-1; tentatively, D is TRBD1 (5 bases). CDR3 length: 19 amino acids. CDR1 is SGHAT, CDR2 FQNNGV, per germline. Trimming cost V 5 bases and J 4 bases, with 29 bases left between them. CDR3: CASSRYSSRTTQDSTEAFF. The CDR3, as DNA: TGTGCCAGCAGCCGTTACTCGTCCCGGACGACACAGGATAGCACTGAAGCTTTCTTT.

CDR3 loop: CATSDLGTGGYNEQFF. The CDR3 DNA is TGTGCCACCAGTGATTTGGGGACAGGGGGCTACAATGAGCAGTTCTTC. The V gene is TRBV24-1, the J gene TRBJ2-1; 11 nucleotides match TRBD1. The CDR3 consists of 16 residues. Germline CDR1 and CDR2: KGHDR and SFDVKD. V lost 0 bases and J lost 3; bases outside the gene matches: 0.

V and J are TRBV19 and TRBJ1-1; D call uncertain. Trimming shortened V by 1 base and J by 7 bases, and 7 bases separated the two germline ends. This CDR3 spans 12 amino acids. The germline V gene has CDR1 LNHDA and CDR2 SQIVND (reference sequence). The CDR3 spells CASSIVGHEAFF. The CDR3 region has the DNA TGTGCCAGTAGTATAGTGGGCCATGAAGCTTTCTTT.

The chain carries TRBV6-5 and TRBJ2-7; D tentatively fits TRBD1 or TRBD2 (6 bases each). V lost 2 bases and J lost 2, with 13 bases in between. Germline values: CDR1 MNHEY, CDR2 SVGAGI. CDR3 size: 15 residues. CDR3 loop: CASSYGGGDTYEQYF. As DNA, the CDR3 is TGTGCCAGCAGTTACGGGGGCGGGGATACCTACGAGCAGTACTTC.

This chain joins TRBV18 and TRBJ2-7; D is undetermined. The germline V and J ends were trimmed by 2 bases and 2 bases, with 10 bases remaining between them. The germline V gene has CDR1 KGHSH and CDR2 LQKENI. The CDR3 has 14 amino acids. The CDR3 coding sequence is TGTGCCAGCTCACCAATAAAGGGCCCCTACGAGCAGTACTTC. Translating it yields CASSPIKGPYEQYF.

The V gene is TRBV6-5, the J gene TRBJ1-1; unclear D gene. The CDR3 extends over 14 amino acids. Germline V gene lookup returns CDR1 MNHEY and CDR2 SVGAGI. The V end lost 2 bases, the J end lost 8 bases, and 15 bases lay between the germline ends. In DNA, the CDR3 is TGTGCCAGCAGTTACCCGGACGGTCTTTCCGAAGCTTTCTTT. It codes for CASSYPDGLSEAFF.

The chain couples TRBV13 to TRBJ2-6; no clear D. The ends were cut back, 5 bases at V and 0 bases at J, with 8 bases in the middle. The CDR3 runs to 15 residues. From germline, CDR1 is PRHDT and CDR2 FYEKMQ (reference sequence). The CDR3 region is CASSPDHSGANVLTF. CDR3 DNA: TGTGCCAGCAGCCCGGACCACTCTGGGGCCAACGTCCTGACTTTC.

Here the CDR3 reads CASSYRDQGLGETQYF. DNA of the CDR3: TGTGCCAGCAGCTACCGGGACCAGGGGTTGGGAGAGACCCAGTACTTC. This rearrangement joins TRBV13 to TRBJ2-5; maybe TRBD1 (6 bases). The CDR3 has 16 amino acids. CDR1 is PRHDT and CDR2 is FYEKMQ in the germline V gene (reference sequence). Trimming cost V 4 bases and J 4 bases, with 19 bases left between them. Using reference TRBV13 and TRBJ2-5 for the parts outside the CDR3, the full variable domain is AAGVIQSPRHLIKEKRETATLKCYPIPRHDTVYWYQQGPGQDPQFLISFYEKMQSDKGSIPDRFSAQQFSDYHSELNMSSLELGDSALYFCASSYRDQGLGETQYFGPGTRLLVL.

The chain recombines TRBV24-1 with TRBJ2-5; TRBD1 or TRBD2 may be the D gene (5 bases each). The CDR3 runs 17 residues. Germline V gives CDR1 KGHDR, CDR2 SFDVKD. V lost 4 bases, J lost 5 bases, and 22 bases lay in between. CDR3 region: CATSDHPRQVWGETQYF. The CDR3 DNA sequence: TGTGCCACCAGTGACCACCCGAGACAAGTATGGGGGGAGACCCAGTACTTC.

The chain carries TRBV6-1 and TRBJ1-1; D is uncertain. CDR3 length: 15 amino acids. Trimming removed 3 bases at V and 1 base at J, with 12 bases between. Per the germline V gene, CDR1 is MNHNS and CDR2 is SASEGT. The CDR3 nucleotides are TGTGCCAGCAGTGATGTTGGCCAGACGAACACTGAAGCTTTCTTT. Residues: CASSDVGQTNTEAFF.

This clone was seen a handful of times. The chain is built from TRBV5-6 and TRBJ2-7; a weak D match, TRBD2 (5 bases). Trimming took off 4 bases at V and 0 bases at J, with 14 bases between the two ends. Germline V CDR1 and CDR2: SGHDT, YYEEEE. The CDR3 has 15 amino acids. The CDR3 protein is CASSRRRRSSYEQYF. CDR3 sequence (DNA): TGTGCCAGCAGCCGCCGAAGGAGGAGCTCCTACGAGCAGTACTTC.

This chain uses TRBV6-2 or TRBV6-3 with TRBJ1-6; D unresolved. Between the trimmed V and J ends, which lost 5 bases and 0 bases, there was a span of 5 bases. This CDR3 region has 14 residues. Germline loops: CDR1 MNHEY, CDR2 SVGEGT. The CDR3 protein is CASSRLSYNSPLHF. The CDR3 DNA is TGTGCCAGCAGTCGACTCTCCTATAATTCACCCCTCCACTTT.

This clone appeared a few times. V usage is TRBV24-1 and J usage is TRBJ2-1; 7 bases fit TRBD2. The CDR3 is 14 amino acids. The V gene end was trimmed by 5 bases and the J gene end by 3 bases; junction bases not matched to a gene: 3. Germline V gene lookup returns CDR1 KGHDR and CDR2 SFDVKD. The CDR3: CATSVGGSYNEQFF. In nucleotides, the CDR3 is TGTGCCACCAGTGTGGGCGGGAGCTACAATGAGCAGTTCTTC.

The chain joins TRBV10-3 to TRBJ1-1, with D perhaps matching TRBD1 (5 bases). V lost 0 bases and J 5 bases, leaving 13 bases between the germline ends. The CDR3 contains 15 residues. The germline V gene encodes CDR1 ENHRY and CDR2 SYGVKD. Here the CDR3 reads CAISESVAGLTEAFF. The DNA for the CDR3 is TGTGCCATCAGTGAGTCAGTCGCAGGGTTGACTGAAGCTTTCTTT.